The next 21 T cell receptor beta chains were all read from a single sample in a study of T cells after posttransplantation cyclophosphamide (dated by TCRdb to about 2016). The control group consisted of ten to eleven patients who received myeloablative marrow transplants with methotrexate plus a calcineurin inhibitor and who were sampled 1 year after transplant. Receptor libraries were prepared by the immunoSEQ multiplex PCR assay. Entries here come from immuneACCESS through TCRdb and include only in-frame sequences with V and J called. Some clones fail to appear in such tables; in the studies checked, an unresolved V gene covers under half of the shortfall, and the cause of the remainder is unknown. For this sample there are about 24,000 clones; 89% appear just once. Around 8% of the sample is taken by the ten largest. Specimen: PBMCs, collected after an allogeneic stem cell transplant with a calcineurin inhibitor and methotrexate. The origin of the receptors is a female patient aged 45-60 years who received an allogeneic stem cell transplant from an unrelated donor, was CMV-positive, and had chronic GVHD only. It is possible that, after a transplant, some T cells come from the graft donor.

This chain uses TRBV5-1 with TRBJ2-7; D perhaps matches TRBD1 (6 bases). The germline gives CDR1 SGHRS, CDR2 YFSETQ. This CDR3 is 12 amino acids long. Trimming took 1 base from V and 6 from J, leaving 8 bases between them. This CDR3 is CASSLTGSEQYF. As DNA, the CDR3 is TGCGCCAGCAGCTTGACAGGGAGCGAGCAGTACTTC.

This clone has just one count. The chain links TRBV7-9 to TRBJ1-2; D unresolved. Between the trimmed V and J ends, which lost 1 base and 8 bases, there was a span of 11 bases. This CDR3 comprises 13 residues. Per the germline V gene, CDR1 is SEHNR and CDR2 is FQNEAQ (reference sequence). The CDR3 DNA sequence: TGTGCCAGCAGCTTAGGCCAGGCCTTGGGCTACACCTTC. Protein: CASSLGQALGYTF.

This chain links TRBV28 with TRBJ1-1; D not resolved. The CDR3 length is 16 residues. Looked up from germline, CDR1 is MDHEN and CDR2 is SYDVKM. Trimming pared 5 bases from V and 3 bases from J, leaving 19 bases between. The CDR3 loop reads CASSPSKWAVDTEAFF. CDR3 sequence (DNA): TGTGCCAGCAGTCCAAGTAAGTGGGCAGTCGACACTGAAGCTTTCTTT.

The chain joins TRBV19 to TRBJ1-1; no definite D call. The CDR3 runs 14 residues. The germline CDR1 and CDR2 sequences are LNHDA and SQIVND (reference sequence). Trimming took 7 bases from V and 2 from J, leaving 14 bases between them. The CDR3 loop is CASNPRLINTEAFF. DNA for the CDR3: TGTGCCAGTAACCCCCGTCTAATAAACACTGAAGCTTTCTTT.

There are a few counts of this clone. This sequence joins TRBV19 and TRBJ1-5; 8 bases map to TRBD1. V dropped 4 bases and J dropped 4; count of bases not matched to a gene: 3. The CDR3 extends over 14 amino acids. Germline V gives CDR1 LNHDA, CDR2 SQIVND (reference sequence). In DNA, the CDR3 is TGTGCCAGTAGTACGGACAGGGCTAATCAGCCCCAGCATTTT. Translation gives CASSTDRANQPQHF.

This sequence joins TRBV4-2 and TRBJ1-4; TRBD1 matches 7 bases. This CDR3 is built from 16 residues. Germline lookup yields CDR1 LGHNA and CDR2 YNFKEQ. Trimming cost V 0 bases and J 7 bases; bases outside gene matches: 8. The CDR3 region has the DNA TGTGCCAGCAGCCAAGAACGGCCAGGGGGAAGTGAAAAACTGTTTTTT. Translation gives CASSQERPGGSEKLFF.

The CDR3 DNA reads as TGTGCCAGCAGCTTAGCTAGCGGAAGAAACACCGGGGAGCTGTTTTTT. This gives the protein CASSLASGRNTGELFF. The chain joins TRBV7-2 to TRBJ2-2, with D possibly being TRBD2 (6 bases). CDR1 is SGHTA and CDR2 is FQGNSA in the germline V gene. This CDR3 region has 16 residues. Trimming removed 0 bases from V and 2 bases from J, with 10 bases in between.

This chain uses TRBV9 with TRBJ1-5; D perhaps matches TRBD1 (6 bases). CDR3 length: 13 residues. The germline V gene has CDR1 SGDLS and CDR2 YYNGEE. V was clipped by 4 bases and J by 6 bases, with 11 bases between them. The CDR3 sequence: CASSLGGVQPQHF. CDR3 nucleotide sequence: TGTGCCAGCAGCTTAGGGGGGGTTCAGCCCCAGCATTTT.

CDR3 protein: CASSELPGLAPEQYF. The CDR3, as DNA: TGTGCCAGCAGCGAACTTCCGGGACTAGCCCCCGAGCAGTACTTC. This chain joins TRBV5-6 and TRBJ2-5, with 9 nucleotides matching TRBD2. The J call may not be correct, given that the DNA end is closer to TRBJ2-7. The CDR3 is 15 residues long. CDR1 and CDR2 (germline): SGHDT, YYEEEE.

The chain joins TRBV30 to TRBJ2-7; 13 positions match TRBD2. The germline V gene has CDR1 GTSNPN and CDR2 SVGIG (reference sequence). J gave up 5 bases and V 4 bases, and 11 bases lay outside the gene matches. This CDR3 region has 16 residues. The CDR3 spells CAWKGLAGDIGNEQYF. In nucleotides, the CDR3 is TGTGCCTGGAAAGGACTAGCGGGAGATATAGGTAACGAGCAGTACTTC.

The chain carries TRBV25-1 and TRBJ2-3; possibly TRBD2 for D (5 bases). Germline assignment: CDR1 MGHDK and CDR2 SYGVNS. This CDR3 has 14 residues. V was trimmed by 4 bases and J by 2 bases, leaving 10 bases between them. Here the CDR3 reads CASSASGNTDTQYF. In nucleotides, the CDR3 is TGTGCCAGCAGTGCGAGCGGAAACACAGATACGCAGTATTTT.

Turning to this clone: One end of the junction does not line up with germline, which may come from a read error. V and J are TRBV28 and TRBJ2-5; TRBD2 aligns across 13 bases. The closer fit of TRBJ2-7 to the DNA end suggests the J call may be wrong. The CDR3 consists of 14 residues. Per germline, CDR1 MDHEN and CDR2 SYDVKM. DNA for the CDR3: TGCGCTACACTAGCGGGAGGGAGCTCCTACGAGCAGTACTTC. Its protein is CATLAGGSSYEQYF.

The J gene is TRBJ2-1, the V gene TRBV19; the match to TRBD2 covers 7 bases. Looked up from germline, CDR1 is LNHDA and CDR2 is SQIVND (reference sequence). V lost 5 bases and J lost 2; bases outside the gene matches: 9. The CDR3 is made up of 16 amino acids. In DNA form, the CDR3 reads TGTGCCAGTAGTGGGGAGCGGGACCGCGCCTACAATGAGCAGTTCTTC. Its protein product is CASSGERDRAYNEQFF.

This clone occurred once. The chain employs TRBV10-2 and TRBJ1-2, with 10 bases identical to TRBD1. The germline gives CDR1 WSHSY, CDR2 SAAADI. CDR3 size: 17 residues. V lost 6 bases and J lost 6; bases outside the gene matches: 16. The CDR3 region has the DNA TGCGCCAGCAGCGCCACCACCCTCGACAGGGGGCAGGATGGCTACACCTTC. It yields the protein CASSATTLDRGQDGYTF.

CDR3 in amino acids: CASSRTVSNTGELFF. CDR3 bases: TGCGCCAGCTCCCGTACTGTCTCGAACACCGGGGAGCTGTTTTTT. This chain links TRBV5-1 with TRBJ2-2; D unresolved. Looked up from germline, CDR1 is SGHRS and CDR2 is YFSETQ. The CDR3 length is 15 residues. V was trimmed by 7 bases and J by 0 bases, leaving 13 bases between them.

V and J are TRBV5-8 and TRBJ2-7; TRBD1 matches 8 bases. The length of the CDR3 is 15 residues. J gave up 7 bases and V 6 bases, and 15 bases lay outside the gene matches. The germline gives CDR1 SGHTS, CDR2 YDEGEE. CDR3 DNA: TGTGCCAGCACCTTCCCCGGGACAGGCCTCATAGAGCAGTACTTC. It yields the protein CASTFPGTGLIEQYF.

This rearrangement joins TRBV19 to TRBJ2-1; tentative D call: TRBD2 (7 bases). The CDR3 consists of 17 residues. In germline, CDR1 is LNHDA, CDR2 SQIVND (reference sequence). The V gene lost 0 bases and the J gene lost 3 bases, with 15 bases spanning the gap. The CDR3 DNA is TGTGCCAGTAGTATAGATTTCGCGGGGGCACACTACAATGAGCAGTTCTTC. It yields the protein CASSIDFAGAHYNEQFF.

For this clone: The junction differs from germline at one of its ends, possibly a read error. The chain has TRBV18 and TRBJ2-2, with TRBD2 matching over 7 bases. The CDR3 has 16 residues. The germline V gene has CDR1 KGHSH and CDR2 LQKENI. CDR3 amino acids: CASSPLAGANTGELFF. CDR3 bases: TGTGCCAGCTCCCCACTCGCGGGGGCGAACACCGGGGAGCTGTTTTTT.

The gene calls are TRBV2 and TRBJ2-7; 7 nucleotides line up with TRBD1. The CDR3 is made up of 14 amino acids. Trimming at V came to 4 bases and at J to 2 bases, leaving 5 bases not matched to a gene. Germline CDR1 SNHLY, CDR2 FYNNEI. For the CDR3, the DNA is TGTGCCAGCAGTGGCAGGGGGTTGCCCTACGAGCAGTACTTC. Amino acids: CASSGRGLPYEQYF.

This clone was counted a single time. The CDR3 spells CASSLRDRERLPYGYTF. CDR3 DNA sequence: TGTGCCAGCAGCCTCCGGGACAGGGAGAGGTTACCTTATGGCTACACCTTC. The V and J genes are TRBV7-9 and TRBJ1-2; 9 bases align to TRBD1. The CDR3 sequence is 17 residues long. After removal of 5 bases from V and 5 bases from J, the junction contained 15 bases not matched to a gene. Germline assignment: CDR1 SEHNR and CDR2 FQNEAQ (reference sequence).

Of note for this clone: Relative to the germline gene, one junction end is altered; a read error may explain this. This chain links TRBV28 with TRBJ2-7, with 8 bases identical to TRBD1. The CDR3 consists of 19 residues. Germline V gives CDR1 MDHEN, CDR2 SYDVKM. The CDR3 DNA reads as TGTGCCAGCAGTGTATGGGACAGGCCCACTCCTTACTTCGGATACGAGCAGTACTTC. This gives the protein CASSVWDRPTPYFGYEQYF.